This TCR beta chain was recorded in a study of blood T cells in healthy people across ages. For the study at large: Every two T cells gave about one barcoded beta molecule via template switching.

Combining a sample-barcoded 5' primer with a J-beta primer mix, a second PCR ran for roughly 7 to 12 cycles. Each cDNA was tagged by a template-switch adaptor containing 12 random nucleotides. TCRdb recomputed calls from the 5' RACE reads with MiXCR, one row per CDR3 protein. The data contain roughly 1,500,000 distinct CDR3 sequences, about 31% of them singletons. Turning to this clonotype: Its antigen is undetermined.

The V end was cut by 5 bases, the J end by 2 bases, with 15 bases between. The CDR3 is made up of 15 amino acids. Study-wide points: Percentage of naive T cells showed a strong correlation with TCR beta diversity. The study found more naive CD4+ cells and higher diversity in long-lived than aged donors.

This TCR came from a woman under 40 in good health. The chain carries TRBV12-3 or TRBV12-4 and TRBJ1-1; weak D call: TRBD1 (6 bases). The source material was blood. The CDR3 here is CASSTQTGLNTEAFF. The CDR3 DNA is TGTGCCAGCAGTACACAGACAGGTCTAAACACTGAAGCTTTCTTT.